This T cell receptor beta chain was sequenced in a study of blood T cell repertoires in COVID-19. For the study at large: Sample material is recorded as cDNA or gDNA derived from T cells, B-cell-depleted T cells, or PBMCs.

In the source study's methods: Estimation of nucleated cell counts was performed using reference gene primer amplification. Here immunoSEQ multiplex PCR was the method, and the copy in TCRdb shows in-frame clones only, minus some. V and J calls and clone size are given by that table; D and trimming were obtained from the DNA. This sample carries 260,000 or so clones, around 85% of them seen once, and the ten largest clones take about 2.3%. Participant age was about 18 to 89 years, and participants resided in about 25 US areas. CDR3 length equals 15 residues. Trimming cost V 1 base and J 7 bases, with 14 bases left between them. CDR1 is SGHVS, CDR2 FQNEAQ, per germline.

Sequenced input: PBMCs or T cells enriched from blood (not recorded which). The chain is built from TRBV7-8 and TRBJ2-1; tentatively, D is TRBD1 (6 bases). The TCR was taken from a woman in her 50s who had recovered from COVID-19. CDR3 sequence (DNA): TGTGCCAGCAGCTTAGTTGAGGGACAAAAAAATGAGCAGTTCTTC. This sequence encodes CASSLVEGQKNEQFF.